This T cell receptor (beta chain) originates from a study of identical twins. Overall study results and limits: Analyses of zero insertions could be partly confounded by invariant MAIT and iNKT cells. Monozygotic twins shared more out-of-frame TCR alpha than recombination models predicted.

This clonotype was recorded many times. The antigen is undetermined. Unique molecular identifiers were present on the cDNA, and a universal primer site came from template switching. Each CDR3 protein is one row after TCRdb ran MiXCR on the 5' RACE reads. The sample shows approximately 470,000 distinct CDR3 sequences, approximately 14% of them seen only once. Germline CDR1 and CDR2: SQVTM and ANQGSEA. The V gene lost 2 bases and the J gene lost 0 bases, with 13 bases spanning the gap. The CDR3 length is 15 residues. The same data also went into a second study, on yellow fever vaccine responses in identical twins.

The chain joins TRBV29-1 to TRBJ1-1, with D maybe TRBD1 (6 bases). The sequence was collected from a woman aged 18-29 years in good health. The material sequenced was CD4+ T cells sorted from blood. CDR3 nucleotide sequence: TGCAGCGTTGAAAGGGGCCAGGGGATGAACACTGAAGCTTTCTTT. The encoded protein is CSVERGQGMNTEAFF.